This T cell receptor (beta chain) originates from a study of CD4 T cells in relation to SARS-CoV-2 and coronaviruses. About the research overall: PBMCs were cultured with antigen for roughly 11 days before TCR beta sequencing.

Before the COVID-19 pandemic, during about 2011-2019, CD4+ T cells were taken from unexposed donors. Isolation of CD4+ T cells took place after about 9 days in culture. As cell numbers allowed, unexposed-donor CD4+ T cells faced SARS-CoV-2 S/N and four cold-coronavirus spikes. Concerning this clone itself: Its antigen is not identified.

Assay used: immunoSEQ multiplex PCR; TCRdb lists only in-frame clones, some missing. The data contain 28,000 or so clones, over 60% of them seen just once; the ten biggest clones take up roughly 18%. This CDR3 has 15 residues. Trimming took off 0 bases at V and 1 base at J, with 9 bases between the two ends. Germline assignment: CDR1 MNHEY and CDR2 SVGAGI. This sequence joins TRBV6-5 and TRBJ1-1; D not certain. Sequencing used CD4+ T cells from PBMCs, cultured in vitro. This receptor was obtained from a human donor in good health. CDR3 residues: CASSYSSSPNTEAFF. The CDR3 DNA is TGTGCCAGCAGTTACTCGAGCTCACCGAACACTGAAGCTTTCTTT.